The entry that follows covers one TCR beta chain sequence. The antigen is undetermined. The data were taken from a study of CD8 T cells in Susac syndrome. CDR3 size: 11 residues. Trimming removed 4 bases from V and 0 bases from J, with 3 bases in between. Germline CDR1 and CDR2: SQVTM and ANQGSEA. Random hexamers were used to reverse transcribe roughly 0.5 to 1 ug of RNA. MiXCR, applied by TCRdb to the immunoSEQ multiplex PCR reads, yields one record per CDR3 protein. The sample contains more than 80,000 distinct CDR3 sequences, roughly 94% of which appear only once. The study's findings and limits: The study conceded that relatively few individuals underwent its TCR sequencing and HLA analysis.

The TCR sequence derives from a human donor with Susac syndrome. The chain recombines TRBV29-1 with TRBJ1-1, with D unclear. Specimen: CD8+ T cells from PBMCs. In DNA form, the CDR3 reads TGCAGCGTTGGTCTGAACACTGAAGCTTTCTTT. It is translated as CSVGLNTEAFF.